This T cell receptor (beta chain) was sequenced for a study of CD4 T cells in relation to SARS-CoV-2 and coronaviruses. Produced via immunoSEQ multiplex PCR; TCRdb's table is partial and in-frame only. There are 35,000 to 45,000 clones in the sample; under 90% occur only once, and roughly 1.2% lies in the top ten. Trimming removed 0 bases from V and 2 bases from J; junction bases left unmatched: 12. In germline, CDR1 is SGDLS, CDR2 YYNGEE. The CDR3 totals 19 residues. As concerns this clone: Its antigen is not known.

The chain uses TRBV9 and TRBJ2-7; 12 nucleotides agree with TRBD1. Material for sequencing was naive CD4+ T cells from PBMCs, cultured in vitro. The subset here: naive CD4+ T cells isolated by negative enrichment. The TCR was taken from an adult with COVID-19. This CDR3 is CASSVGVGGQGAQTYEQYF. For the CDR3, the DNA is TGTGCCAGCAGCGTAGGGGTAGGGGGACAGGGGGCACAAACCTACGAGCAGTACTTC.